This TCR beta chain was captured by sequencing in a study of blood T cell repertoires in COVID-19. Study context: COVID-19 samples from acute and convalescent phases originated in the United States, Italy and Spain. Nucleic acid was either cDNA or gDNA, and it came from T cells, B-cell-depleted T cells, or PBMCs.

Someone with COVID-19 had been met by exposed participants within 2 weeks before study entry. Assay: immunoSEQ multiplex PCR; the TCRdb copy retains only in-frame clones and omits some. In the table there are 150,000 or so clones, around 90% of which are singletons. The V segment lost 6 bases and the J segment 3 bases; nucleotides outside the gene matches: 10. The CDR3 covers 15 residues. Per germline, CDR1 ENHRY and CDR2 SYGVKD. The chain combines TRBV10-3 with TRBJ1-1; 7 bases are a match to TRBD1. What was sequenced was PBMCs or T cells enriched from blood (not recorded which). This sequence was found in a middle-aged woman who had been exposed to COVID-19. The CDR3: CAIRDYRGLDTEAFF. The DNA for the CDR3 is TGTGCCATCAGGGACTACAGGGGTTTGGACACTGAAGCTTTCTTT.